A selection of T cell receptor beta chains follows, all from one sample in a study of blood T cell repertoires in COVID-19. TCRdb's copy holds only in-frame clones and misses some; the assay was immunoSEQ multiplex PCR. Found here are 150,000 to 200,000 clones, 88% of them singletons; the top ten hold about 8.4%. The specimen sequenced was PBMCs or T cells enriched from blood (not recorded which). These receptors originate from a young woman who had recovered from COVID-19. The CDR3 runs from the conserved cysteine through the conserved F or W.

v_gene,CDR3aa
TRBV5-1,CASSADGGAHYGYTF
TRBV4-3,CASSHHRKPGFF
TRBV7-3,CASKYRGDGAKNIQYF
TRBV27,CASSKTDNTEAFF
TRBV30,CACQGTPGGWTNEQFF
TRBV9,CASSVRPNTGELFF
TRBV4-3,CASSQDRFAGGNNEQFF
TRBV19,CASTKSRDRVGNQPQHF
TRBV19,CASSIAGEVQPQHF
TRBV3-1/TRBV3-2,CASSQDRASGREISYNEQFF
TRBV20-1,CSASSLLEYSGNTIYF
TRBV19,CASSPHRGEYMNTEAFF
TRBV15,CATSTFPQGTLDTQYF